This T cell receptor beta chain is drawn from a study of a mutant IDH1 vaccine in newly diagnosed glioma. Study information: Patients came in for eight vaccinations, in weeks 1, 3, 5, 7, 11, 15, 19 and 23. Vaccines were first given 4-6 weeks after radiotherapy alone, or with temozolomide cycles. Study-wide results and limits: Detectable vaccine-induced immune responses arose in roughly 93% of patients.

TCRdb's table, derived via immunoSEQ multiplex PCR, lists solely in-frame clones and lacks some. Of 70,000 to 90,000 clones in the sample, 85% were seen once. Time point noted: week 23, last vaccination. A 20-mer mutant IDH1 peptide at 300 ug was injected subcutaneously with topical imiquimod. About this clone: Its target is unknown.

Germline CDR1 KGHSH, CDR2 LQKENI. V lost 3 bases and J lost 0, with 5 bases in between. The CDR3 spans 14 residues. J is TRBJ2-2 and V is TRBV18; D not resolved. The sample here was PBMCs, taken from a glioma patient whose treatment included an IDH1 peptide vaccine. This receptor was identified in a man aged 25 to 40 with glioma. Some clones in this sample may be carry-over from other donors' samples. The CDR3: CASSPTTNTGELFF. CDR3 in DNA: TGTGCCAGCTCACCTACTACGAACACCGGGGAGCTGTTTTTT.